Below, 5 T cell receptor beta chains from the same sample are listed, as sequenced in a study of neurological immune-mediated disorders. One entry per CDR3 protein results from TCRdb running MiXCR on the 5' RACE reads. The table records about 62,000 distinct CDR3 sequences, about 3.5% of them present only once. The sequencing input was PBMCs. All receptors come from a woman aged 45-60 years with multiple sclerosis.

This clonotype was found many times. The V call is TRBV20-1, the J call TRBJ1-5, with no clear D. V lost 4 bases, J lost 4 bases, and 8 bases lay in between. Germline CDR1 and CDR2: DFQATT and SNEGSKA (reference sequence). CDR3 length equals 12 residues. The CDR3 DNA reads TGCAGTGCTATGATGGTAAATCAGCCCCAGCATTTT. As protein: CSAMMVNQPQHF.

This clonotype was seen many times. J is TRBJ2-5 and V is TRBV9; no reliable D call. The CDR3 runs 13 residues. Germline assignment: CDR1 SGDLS and CDR2 YYNGEE. V shed 0 bases and J shed 5 bases, with 8 bases lying between them. This CDR3 reads CASSVGWAETQYF. The CDR3 DNA sequence: TGTGCCAGCAGCGTAGGTTGGGCGGAGACCCAGTACTTC. Combining the CDR3 with reference TRBV9 and TRBJ2-5 gives the whole variable domain DSGVTQTPKHLITATGQRVTLRCSPRSGDLSVYWYQQSLDQGLQFLIQYYNGEERAKGNILERFSAQQFPDLHSELNLSSLELGDSALYFCASSVGWAETQYFGPGTRLLVL.

There are many counts of this clonotype. The genes are TRBV6-5 and TRBJ2-1; 14 positions match TRBD2. The germline CDR1 and CDR2 sequences are MNHEY and SVGAGI. The CDR3 runs 16 residues. V was clipped by 6 bases and J by 7 bases; unmatched bases: 8. CDR3 region: CASRKTGTSGRNEQFF. The CDR3 coding sequence is TGTGCCAGCAGAAAAACCGGGACTAGCGGGAGAAATGAGCAGTTCTTC.

This clonotype was detected a few times. The chain links TRBV7-3 to TRBJ1-1; D ambiguous. Germline assignment: CDR1 SGHTA and CDR2 FQGTGA. Trimming left V 8 bases short and J 0 bases short, with 13 bases between. There are 14 residues in the CDR3. The CDR3 protein is CASGWIPMNTEAFF. The DNA of the CDR3 is TGTGCCAGCGGATGGATTCCGATGAACACTGAAGCTTTCTTT. The variable domain in full, with the rest retrieved from reference TRBV7-3 and TRBJ1-1, is GAGVSQTPSNKVTEKGKYVELRCDPISGHTALYWYRQSLGQGPEFLIYFQGTGAADDSGLPNDRFFAVRPEGSVSTLKIQRTERGDSAVYLCASGWIPMNTEAFFGQGTRLTVV.

This clonotype came up many times. V usage is TRBV29-1 and J usage is TRBJ2-7; TRBD1 matches 9 bases. V trimming: 5 bases; J trimming: 5 bases; junction bases outside the gene matches: 10. From germline, CDR1 is SQVTM and CDR2 ANQGSEA. This CDR3 contains 14 residues. CDR3 DNA sequence: TGCAGCGTTCGCCGGGACAGGGAAATCAACGAGCAGTACTTC. It encodes CSVRRDREINEQYF.